This T cell receptor (beta chain) emerged from a study of T-cell reconstitution after alpha-beta-depleted transplantation in children. Whole-study results and caveats: The study traced high day-60 TCRbeta diversity in some patients to surviving recipient T cells and thymic progenitors. Roughly two months post-transplant, alpha-beta T cells reportedly originated from several hundred graft clones that had expanded. Counts and diversity of T cells one year after transplant came mostly from newly produced T cells.

Unique molecular identifiers were incorporated into the prepared TCRbeta library. TCRdb fed the PCR reads into MiXCR, producing one record per CDR3 protein. The sample has roughly 790,000 distinct CDR3 sequences, roughly 15% seen once. This CDR3 contains 16 residues. This clonotype was recorded a few times. Its antigen is undetermined. This clonotype was sampled from a male patient between 5 and 17 years old who had a stem cell transplant for acute lymphoblastic leukemia, so the T cells may come from the graft donor. This sample comprised PBMCs, mostly from graft donor cells, obtained 360 days after TCRalphabeta/CD19-depleted stem cell transplant. The chain is built from TRBV21-1 and TRBJ2-3; the table gives TRBD1 as D, unverified against the DNA. TRBV21-1 is noted as a pseudogene. The CDR3 coding sequence is TGTGCCAGCAGCAAGGTTCCAGGGGGCGGGACAGATACGCAGTATTTT. Translating gives CASSKVPGGGTDTQYF.